The 5 T cell receptor beta chains listed next were all sequenced from one sample in a study of cytomegalovirus exposure and HLA in healthy donors (dated by TCRdb to 2016 to 2017). Library prep was done by the immunoSEQ multiplex PCR assay. A mixture of 60 forward primers for TCR Vbeta segments and 13 reverse primers for TCR Jbeta segments was used in the multiplex PCR. Here the immuneACCESS table is served through TCRdb, limited to in-frame sequences with V and J called. Missing clones are a known gap in these copies; in checked studies unresolved V genes cover under half, and the rest lacks a known reason. In all, the sample holds about 110,000 clones, and over 70% of those were seen once. The ten most abundant clones make up roughly 0.79% of the sample. Sequencing was done on a sample of PBMCs. These receptors were obtained from a boy aged 10-17 years in good health and CMV-seronegative.

J is TRBJ1-3 and V is TRBV5-1; 9 bases map to TRBD1. Germline V gives CDR1 SGHRS, CDR2 YFSETQ. The J segment lost 6 bases and the V segment lost 4 bases, leaving 5 bases of the junction unmatched. The CDR3 loop spans 14 amino acids. The CDR3 protein is CASSPDRGTNTIYF. The CDR3 nucleotides are TGCGCCAGCAGCCCGGACAGGGGAACAAACACCATATATTTT.

The genes are TRBV29-1 and TRBJ1-1; D perhaps matches TRBD1 (5 bases). The CDR3 is made up of 14 amino acids. Germline values: CDR1 SQVTM, CDR2 ANQGSEA. V was cut by 7 bases and J by 1 base, with 16 bases left in between. The CDR3 bases are TGCAGCGGGAGGGGAACAGCGGCGAACACTGAAGCTTTCTTT. It codes for CSGRGTAANTEAFF.

As to this clone: Mismatch with germline at one junction end may stem from a read error. The gene calls are TRBV10-1 and TRBJ2-1; 12 bases agree with TRBD2. Germline V CDR1 and CDR2: WNHNN, SYGVQD (reference sequence). The CDR3 is made up of 15 amino acids. Here the CDR3 DNA reads TGCGCCCGCAGACTAGCGGGAGTTCGGAGCGATGAGCAGTTCTTC. Protein sequence: CARRLAGVRSDEQFF.

CDR3 amino acids: CASSHITGNTEAFF. CDR3 nucleotides: TGCGCCAGCAGCCACATTACAGGGAATACTGAAGCTTTCTTT. The chain joins TRBV4-1 to TRBJ1-1, with D tentatively TRBD1 (6 bases). Germline CDR1 is MGHRA and CDR2 is YSYEKL. Trimming left V 3 bases short and J 5 bases short, with 13 bases between. The CDR3 spans 14 residues.

V is TRBV13 and J is TRBJ2-7, with 8 bases aligning to TRBD2. The germline V gene has CDR1 PRHDT and CDR2 FYEKMQ (reference sequence). With V trimmed by 5 bases and J by 3 bases, 9 bases remained unmatched. CDR3 length: 15 residues. This chain's CDR3 is CASSISTSGYYEQYF. CDR3 nucleotides: TGTGCCAGCAGCATTAGCACTAGCGGATACTACGAGCAGTACTTC.